This TCR beta chain was recovered during a study of beta chain features in type 1 diabetes. Study-wide results and limits: The naive, central memory and Treg TCRB repertoires of patients appeared to be more similar to one another than those of healthy donors.

Deletions cut 0 bases from V and 4 bases from J, with 15 bases between. Germline CDR1 and CDR2: ENHRY and SYGVKD. This CDR3 is 16 amino acids long. This clone showed up just a few times. Its antigen is currently unknown. Investigators reverse transcribed all isolated RNA, so they sequenced expressed TCRB transcripts. Sequenced by immunoSEQ multiplex PCR; TCRdb stores in-frame clones only, minus some. This table has approximately 200,000 clones, around 9.6% appearing once. The source material was naive CD4+ T cells from blood. The chain combines TRBV10-3 with TRBJ1-1, with D possibly TRBD1 on 6 matching bases. The sequence derives from a young woman in good health. The CDR3 spells CAISESPAGAATEAFF. CDR3 DNA: TGTGCCATCAGTGAGTCCCCGGCAGGGGCGGCCACTGAAGCTTTCTTT.